These T cell receptor beta chains were read from a single sample in a study of shared clonotypes between healthy human individuals. Sequencing used immunoSEQ multiplex PCR; TCRdb keeps in-frame clones, though not all of them. The sample has approximately 1.9 million clones, approximately 92% seen once. The sequencing sample was made of naive CD8+ T cells from PBMCs. The receptors come from a man aged 18 to 30 in good health. Some clones in this sample may be carry-over from other donors' samples. Each CDR3 is given with its conserved first and last residue. The order of the fields is clone size, J gene, V gene, D gene, CDR3 length, CDR3 protein, CDR3 DNA. A D gene is named only where the DNA matches it firmly. Clone size is shown for a subset of rows, as once, few, many or a class of expanded clone.

clone_size: NA; j_call: TRBJ2-3; v_call: TRBV11-1; d_call: NA; cdr3_length: 17; cdr3_aa: CASSSRVGAPSTDTQYF; cdr3_nt: TGTGCCAGCAGCTCCAGGGTGGGCGCTCCTAGCACAGATACGCAGTATTTT
clone_size: NA; j_call: TRBJ1-1; v_call: TRBV1; d_call: NA; cdr3_length: 14; cdr3_aa: CTSSLGAMDGEAFF; cdr3_nt: TGCACCAGCAGCCTGGGGGCGATGGATGGTGAAGCTTTCTTT
clone_size: NA; j_call: TRBJ2-7; v_call: TRBV10-3; d_call: NA; cdr3_length: 14; cdr3_aa: CAISDRDTSYEQYF; cdr3_nt: TGTGCCATCAGTGACCGGGACACATCCTACGAGCAGTACTTC
clone_size: NA; j_call: TRBJ2-1; v_call: TRBV28; d_call: NA; cdr3_length: 14; cdr3_aa: CASSLRGPVNEQFF; cdr3_nt: TGTGCCAGCAGTCTCCGGGGGCCGGTCAATGAGCAGTTCTTC
clone_size: NA; j_call: TRBJ2-2; v_call: TRBV15; d_call: NA; cdr3_length: 15; cdr3_aa: CATSRLFPNTGELFF; cdr3_nt: TGTGCCACCAGCAGACTCTTCCCGAACACCGGGGAGCTGTTTTTT
clone_size: NA; j_call: TRBJ1-1; v_call: TRBV5-6; d_call: NA; cdr3_length: 15; cdr3_aa: CASSKGGGMNTEAFF; cdr3_nt: TGTGCCAGCAGCAAAGGGGGAGGGATGAACACTGAAGCTTTCTTT
clone_size: NA; j_call: TRBJ2-3; v_call: TRBV7-3; d_call: TRBD2; cdr3_length: 13; cdr3_aa: CASSLGWEGGQYF; cdr3_nt: TGTGCCAGCAGCTTAGGTTGGGAGGGTGGGCAGTATTTT
clone_size: NA; j_call: TRBJ2-1; v_call: TRBV4-1; d_call: TRBD2; cdr3_length: 15; cdr3_aa: CASSQTGGSGNEQFF; cdr3_nt: TGCGCCAGCAGCCAAACGGGAGGAAGTGGCAATGAGCAGTTCTTC
clone_size: NA; j_call: TRBJ2-6; v_call: TRBV4-1; d_call: NA; cdr3_length: 17; cdr3_aa: CASSQEDLVVGANVLTF; cdr3_nt: TGCGCCAGCAGCCAAGAAGATCTGGTTGTTGGGGCCAACGTCCTGACTTTC
clone_size: NA; j_call: TRBJ2-3; v_call: TRBV11-2; d_call: TRBD2; cdr3_length: 15; cdr3_aa: CASSLSLAGTDTQYF; cdr3_nt: TGTGCCAGCAGCTTATCTCTAGCGGGTACAGATACGCAGTATTTT
clone_size: NA; j_call: TRBJ2-7; v_call: TRBV10-3; d_call: NA; cdr3_length: 13; cdr3_aa: CAISVSGTYEQYF; cdr3_nt: TGTGCCATCAGTGTTTCCGGAACCTACGAGCAGTACTTC
clone_size: many; j_call: TRBJ2-7; v_call: TRBV5-1; d_call: TRBD2; cdr3_length: 17; cdr3_aa: CASSLVGRAGGFYEQYF; cdr3_nt: TGCGCCAGCAGTCTCGTAGGGCGAGCGGGAGGCTTCTACGAGCAGTACTTC
clone_size: NA; j_call: TRBJ1-2; v_call: TRBV27; d_call: NA; cdr3_length: 14; cdr3_aa: CASSFVETNYGYTF; cdr3_nt: TGTGCCAGCAGTTTTGTGGAGACTAACTATGGCTACACCTTC
clone_size: NA; j_call: TRBJ2-1; v_call: TRBV4-3; d_call: NA; cdr3_length: 21; cdr3_aa: CASSHRIARERTTEVYNEQFF; cdr3_nt: TGCGCCAGCAGCCATCGGATCGCCCGAGAGCGGACCACAGAAGTCTACAATGAGCAGTTCTTC
clone_size: NA; j_call: TRBJ2-1; v_call: TRBV5-4; d_call: TRBD2; cdr3_length: 16; cdr3_aa: CASSLWGGTSGNEQFF; cdr3_nt: TGTGCCAGCAGCTTGTGGGGGGGGACTAGCGGGAATGAGCAGTTCTTC
clone_size: NA; j_call: TRBJ2-7; v_call: TRBV28; d_call: NA; cdr3_length: 15; cdr3_aa: CASSFSPGGSYEQYF; cdr3_nt: TGTGCCAGCAGTTTTTCACCAGGGGGGAGCTACGAGCAGTACTTC
clone_size: NA; j_call: TRBJ2-5; v_call: TRBV28; d_call: NA; cdr3_length: 15; cdr3_aa: CASSLDLGAEETQYF; cdr3_nt: TGTGCCAGCAGTTTGGATCTGGGAGCTGAGGAGACCCAGTACTTC
clone_size: NA; j_call: TRBJ1-2; v_call: TRBV27; d_call: NA; cdr3_length: 14; cdr3_aa: CASRGYIGTYGYTF; cdr3_nt: TGTGCCAGCAGAGGCTATATAGGTACATATGGCTACACCTTC
clone_size: NA; j_call: TRBJ2-7; v_call: TRBV25-1; d_call: TRBD1; cdr3_length: 14; cdr3_aa: CASRRTGASYEQYF; cdr3_nt: TGTGCCAGCAGGAGGACAGGGGCCTCCTACGAGCAGTACTTC
clone_size: NA; j_call: TRBJ2-3; v_call: TRBV7-8; d_call: NA; cdr3_length: 13; cdr3_aa: CASSSTWTDTQYF; cdr3_nt: TGTGCCAGCAGCTCTACGTGGACAGATACGCAGTATTTT
clone_size: once; j_call: TRBJ2-1; v_call: TRBV12-5; d_call: TRBD2; cdr3_length: 17; cdr3_aa: CASGPDPLAVSYNEQFF; cdr3_nt: TGTGCTAGTGGTCCCGACCCTCTAGCGGTCTCCTACAATGAGCAGTTCTTC
clone_size: few; j_call: TRBJ1-1; v_call: TRBV29-1; d_call: NA; cdr3_length: 15; cdr3_aa: CSVSRGGVVNTEAFF; cdr3_nt: TGCAGCGTGTCCAGGGGCGGGGTCGTCAACACTGAAGCTTTCTTT
clone_size: NA; j_call: TRBJ2-7; v_call: TRBV29-1; d_call: NA; cdr3_length: 12; cdr3_aa: CSVRQGFYEQYF; cdr3_nt: TGCAGCGTTCGGCAGGGATTCTACGAGCAGTACTTC
clone_size: NA; j_call: TRBJ2-3; v_call: TRBV28; d_call: TRBD1; cdr3_length: 13; cdr3_aa: CASSIQGADTQYF; cdr3_nt: TGTGCCAGCAGTATACAGGGGGCGGATACGCAGTATTTT
clone_size: NA; j_call: TRBJ2-5; v_call: TRBV7-9; d_call: TRBD1; cdr3_length: 15; cdr3_aa: CASSHNRGRRETQYF; cdr3_nt: TGTGCCAGCAGCCACAACAGGGGGCGTCGAGAGACCCAGTACTTC
clone_size: NA; j_call: TRBJ2-7; v_call: TRBV5-1; d_call: TRBD2; cdr3_length: 18; cdr3_aa: CASSTGTSGSLLSYEQYF; cdr3_nt: TGCGCCAGCAGCACTGGGACTAGCGGGAGCCTTTTGTCCTACGAGCAGTACTTC
clone_size: NA; j_call: TRBJ2-1; v_call: TRBV6-5; d_call: NA; cdr3_length: 12; cdr3_aa: CASSYPGREQFF; cdr3_nt: TGTGCCAGCAGTTACCCGGGACGGGAGCAGTTCTTC
clone_size: NA; j_call: TRBJ2-7; v_call: TRBV7-8; d_call: NA; cdr3_length: 13; cdr3_aa: CASSLVANYEQYF; cdr3_nt: TGTGCCAGCAGCTTGGTAGCTAACTACGAGCAGTACTTC
clone_size: NA; j_call: TRBJ2-1; v_call: TRBV6-5; d_call: NA; cdr3_length: 12; cdr3_aa: CASSYPWGEQFF; cdr3_nt: TGTGCCAGCAGTTACCCTTGGGGCGAGCAGTTCTTC
clone_size: NA; j_call: TRBJ2-7; v_call: TRBV25-1; d_call: NA; cdr3_length: 18; cdr3_aa: CASYGLAQDGKTSYEQYF; cdr3_nt: TGTGCCAGCTACGGCCTGGCACAGGATGGCAAAACCTCCTACGAGCAGTACTTC
clone_size: NA; j_call: TRBJ2-7; v_call: TRBV15; d_call: NA; cdr3_length: 12; cdr3_aa: CATSSSSYEQYF; cdr3_nt: TGTGCCACCAGCAGCTCCTCCTACGAGCAGTACTTC
clone_size: NA; j_call: TRBJ2-2; v_call: TRBV10-1; d_call: TRBD2; cdr3_length: 15; cdr3_aa: CASQTSGSSTGELFF; cdr3_nt: TGCGCCAGTCAAACTAGCGGGAGTAGCACCGGGGAGCTGTTTTTT
clone_size: NA; j_call: TRBJ2-6; v_call: TRBV28; d_call: NA; cdr3_length: 12; cdr3_aa: CASSSARNVLTF; cdr3_nt: TGTGCCAGCAGTTCAGCTCGCAACGTCCTGACTTTC
clone_size: NA; j_call: TRBJ2-7; v_call: TRBV19; d_call: NA; cdr3_length: 14; cdr3_aa: CASTTEQGLYEQYF; cdr3_nt: TGTGCCAGTACCACGGAGCAGGGTCTCTACGAGCAGTACTTC
clone_size: NA; j_call: TRBJ2-1; v_call: TRBV5-1; d_call: TRBD2; cdr3_length: 15; cdr3_aa: CASSLPAGGYNEQFF; cdr3_nt: TGCGCCAGCAGCTTGCCAGCGGGGGGATACAATGAGCAGTTCTTC
clone_size: NA; j_call: TRBJ2-7; v_call: TRBV10-3; d_call: NA; cdr3_length: 11; cdr3_aa: CAIEGDEGQYF; cdr3_nt: TGTGCCATCGAAGGGGACGAAGGGCAGTACTTC
clone_size: NA; j_call: TRBJ1-3; v_call: TRBV7-8; d_call: NA; cdr3_length: 16; cdr3_aa: CASSLEGGLGGNTIYF; cdr3_nt: TGTGCCAGCAGCTTAGAGGGGGGCCTAGGTGGAAACACCATATATTTT
clone_size: NA; j_call: TRBJ1-5; v_call: TRBV19; d_call: NA; cdr3_length: 16; cdr3_aa: CASSIDAGTPFPPQHF; cdr3_nt: TGTGCCAGTAGTATAGACGCCGGGACCCCTTTTCCGCCCCAGCATTTT
clone_size: NA; j_call: TRBJ2-7; v_call: TRBV2; d_call: NA; cdr3_length: 14; cdr3_aa: CASRDSVVSYEQYF; cdr3_nt: TGTGCCAGCAGGGATAGCGTTGTCTCCTACGAGCAGTACTTC
clone_size: NA; j_call: TRBJ2-1; v_call: TRBV15; d_call: TRBD2; cdr3_length: 12; cdr3_aa: CATSGTSGQQFF; cdr3_nt: TGTGCCACCAGCGGGACTAGCGGGCAGCAGTTCTTC
clone_size: NA; j_call: TRBJ1-1; v_call: TRBV7-2; d_call: NA; cdr3_length: 12; cdr3_aa: CASSFMGTEAFF; cdr3_nt: TGTGCCAGCAGCTTCATGGGAACTGAAGCTTTCTTT
clone_size: NA; j_call: TRBJ2-1; v_call: TRBV5-1; d_call: NA; cdr3_length: 16; cdr3_aa: CASSLYAAIAYNEQFF; cdr3_nt: TGCGCCAGCAGCTTGTATGCGGCAATAGCCTACAATGAGCAGTTCTTC
clone_size: once; j_call: TRBJ1-1; v_call: TRBV28; d_call: NA; cdr3_length: 14; cdr3_aa: CASSLSTQNTEAFF; cdr3_nt: TGTGCCAGCAGTTTGAGTACACAGAACACTGAAGCTTTCTTT
clone_size: NA; j_call: TRBJ2-3; v_call: TRBV7-8; d_call: NA; cdr3_length: 13; cdr3_aa: CASSYGTPDTQYF; cdr3_nt: TGTGCCAGCAGCTACGGGACTCCAGATACGCAGTATTTT
clone_size: once; j_call: TRBJ2-5; v_call: TRBV10-3; d_call: TRBD2; cdr3_length: 18; cdr3_aa: CAISESLREGGGQETQYF; cdr3_nt: TGTGCCATCAGTGAGTCGTTGCGGGAGGGAGGAGGCCAAGAGACCCAGTACTTC
clone_size: NA; j_call: TRBJ2-5; v_call: TRBV7-9; d_call: NA; cdr3_length: 15; cdr3_aa: CASSLAGGYQETQYF; cdr3_nt: TGTGCCAGCAGCTTAGCGGGCGGATACCAAGAGACCCAGTACTTC
clone_size: NA; j_call: TRBJ1-1; v_call: TRBV7-9; d_call: NA; cdr3_length: 14; cdr3_aa: CASSSRTVNTEAFF; cdr3_nt: TGTGCCAGCAGCTCAAGGACGGTGAACACTGAAGCTTTCTTT
clone_size: NA; j_call: TRBJ1-5; v_call: TRBV28; d_call: NA; cdr3_length: 14; cdr3_aa: CASSLRGAFQPQHF; cdr3_nt: TGTGCCAGCAGTTTACGGGGGGCCTTTCAGCCCCAGCATTTT